The entry below describes one TCR beta chain. V was clipped by 4 bases and J by 4 bases, with 12 bases between them. The CDR3 consists of 14 residues. The germline V gene has CDR1 SGDLS and CDR2 YYNGEE. These data belong to a study of blood T cell repertoires in COVID-19. Profiling relied on immunoSEQ multiplex PCR, and the TCRdb table lists in-frame clones only, not all of them. The sample includes hundreds of thousands of clones, about nine tenths of them seen just once. Specimen: PBMCs or T cells enriched from blood (not recorded which). The rearrangement links TRBV9 to TRBJ1-3; tentatively, D is TRBD1 (6 bases). The clonotype comes from a man aged 55 to 70 who had recovered from COVID-19. The CDR3 is CASSQTGPGNTIYF. CDR3 coding DNA: TGTGCCAGCAGCCAAACAGGGCCCGGAAACACCATATATTTT.